The TCR beta chain described here comes from a study of blood T cells in healthy people across ages. Whole-study results and caveats: When one million T cells were used, diversity estimates were thought to be underestimates. Samples with more naive T cells showed higher observed beta diversity. The recorded TCR beta diversity per million T cells decreased in a roughly linear manner with age.

There were at least 6 micrograms of total RNA extracted from every sample. A second 7 to 11 cycle PCR used barcoded and J-beta primers. TCRdb re-called the 5' RACE reads with MiXCR, one entry per CDR3 protein. Here the sample spans some 1,500,000 distinct CDR3 sequences, roughly two fifths being singletons. V was cut by 5 bases and J by 3 bases, with 17 bases left in between. The germline gives CDR1 SGHDN, CDR2 FVKESK. This CDR3 has 15 residues. With regard to this clonotype: Its antigen is as yet unknown.

Sequencing input: blood. The V gene is TRBV14, the J gene TRBJ2-7; either TRBD1 or TRBD2 may fit D (7 bases each). This TCR was sampled from a woman aged 18-30 years in good health. The CDR3 sequence is CASSKPGGGVYEQYF. The CDR3 DNA reads as TGTGCCAGCAGCAAACCAGGGGGGGGAGTCTACGAGCAGTACTTC.